A selection of T cell receptor beta chains follows, all from one sample in a study of T cell responses to AZD1222 COVID-19 vaccine. Method: immunoSEQ multiplex PCR; TCRdb's copy keeps in-frame clones and lacks some. The sample lists roughly 140,000 clones, 80% to 95% occurring once. The material was peripheral blood, obtained 28 days after the second AZD1222 dose. Every receptor here comes from an adult who received the AZD1222 COVID-19 vaccine. Both conserved end residues are part of each CDR3. The D gene is left open where the match is weak. For some rows the clone size is stated as once, few or many, or as a class when expanded; others skip it.

D gene | J gene | clone size | V gene | CDR3 DNA | CDR3 protein
TRBD1 | TRBJ2-7 | . | TRBV7-2 | TGTGCCAGCAGCTCGGTGACAGGGAGTTACGAGCAGTACTTC | CASSSVTGSYEQYF
. | TRBJ1-6 | . | TRBV28 | TGTGCCAGCAGTTTAAGAGGGGCCGGTAATTCACCCCTCCACTTT | CASSLRGAGNSPLHF
. | TRBJ1-2 | . | TRBV6-5 | TGTGCCAGCACCATGCAACTCGGGACGGCTAGACGCTACACCTTC | CASTMQLGTARRYTF
. | TRBJ1-4 | . | TRBV28 | TGTGCCAGCAGCTCGGGGGGAGGGATTAATGAAAAACTGTTTTTT | CASSSGGGINEKLFF
. | TRBJ1-1 | . | TRBV12-5 | TGTGCTAGTGGTTTGTCACTGAACACTGAAGCTTTCTTT | CASGLSLNTEAFF
. | TRBJ1-1 | few | TRBV7-9 | TGTGCCAGCAGCCCTCAAGGCCGGGGCAGAGCTTTCTTT | CASSPQGRGRAFF
TRBD1 | TRBJ1-1 | . | TRBV5-4 | TGTGCCAGCAGCTTGACCGCCACAGGGGGTGAAGCTTTCTTT | CASSLTATGGEAFF
TRBD2 | TRBJ2-7 | few | TRBV27 | TGTGCCAGCAGCCTAAAGGGGACTAGCGGGAGTCAGTACGAGCAGTACTTC | CASSLKGTSGSQYEQYF
. | TRBJ1-4 | . | TRBV3-1/TRBV3-2 | TGTGCCAGCAGCCAAGTCTCTCAAGAACTGTTTTTT | CASSQVSQELFF
. | TRBJ2-7 | . | TRBV15 | TGTGCCACCAGCCTAGTCAGGTCGGGCGGAGGGATTCGAGACTACGAGCAGTACTTC | CATSLVRSGGGIRDYEQYF
. | TRBJ2-5 | . | TRBV6-2/TRBV6-3 | TGTGCCAGCAGTCAAGGGGAGACCCAGTACTTC | CASSQGETQYF
. | TRBJ1-2 | . | TRBV14 | TGTGCCAGCAGCCCTCAACAGGGTTCAGGCTACACCTTC | CASSPQQGSGYTF
. | TRBJ1-2 | . | TRBV6-2/TRBV6-3 | TGTGCCAGCAGTTATGGGGGCGGTAACTATGGCTACACCTTC | CASSYGGGNYGYTF